The clone carrying this T cell receptor (beta chain) was detected only once. The data were taken from a study of PD-L1 blockade in urothelial cancer. Repertoires were generated with immunoSEQ multiplex PCR, while TCRdb's copy carries only in-frame clones and drops some. The repertoire includes 100,000 or so clones, around 90% of them detected once, and about 0.91% sits in the top ten. The clonotype was recovered from a woman of 80 years or more with urothelial cancer. The input for sequencing was PBMCs, taken around atezolizumab (anti-PD-L1) treatment.

CDR3 residues: CASKWQGARNEQFF. CDR3 coding DNA: TGTGCCAGCAAGTGGCAGGGGGCTCGGAATGAGCAGTTCTTC. The rearrangement links TRBV6-5 to TRBJ2-1; 8 bases map to TRBD1. The J segment lost 7 bases and the V segment lost 7 bases, leaving 9 bases of the junction unmatched. This CDR3 spans 14 amino acids. Germline V gives CDR1 MNHEY, CDR2 SVGAGI.